These 8 T cell receptor beta chains share one sample of origin, sequenced in a study of cytomegalovirus exposure and HLA in healthy donors. The PCR made use of 60 Vbeta and 13 Jbeta primers. Using immunoSEQ multiplex PCR, the repertoire was profiled, and TCRdb retains in-frame clones only, with some absent. The sample comprises about 140,000 clones, around 70% of which are singletons, and around 1.6% rests with the top ten. Sequencing was carried out using PBMCs. The receptors stem from a woman in her 30s in good health and CMV-seronegative.

This chain joins TRBV21-1 and TRBJ1-2. TRBV21-1 corresponds to a pseudogene. The CDR3 is 13 residues long. This chain's CDR3 is CASSKQGGGGYTF. CDR3 bases: TGTGCCAGCAGCAAACAGGGCGGGGGGGGCTACACCTTC.

This clone turned up a few times. The CDR3, as DNA: TGTGCCAGCAGCTTAGCCCTCTACGAGCAGTACTTC. Encoded protein: CASSLALYEQYF. The gene calls are TRBV7-9 and TRBJ2-7; the D is unclear. Per germline, CDR1 SEHNR and CDR2 FQNEAQ (reference sequence). CDR3 length: 12 residues. Trimming shortened V by 0 bases and J by 3 bases, and 3 bases separated the two germline ends.

The V and J genes are TRBV28 and TRBJ2-5; tentative D call: TRBD2 (5 bases). This CDR3 region has 16 residues. Germline values: CDR1 MDHEN, CDR2 SYDVKM. With 1 base removed from V and 0 bases from J, the gap between germline ends came to 12 bases. The CDR3 DNA sequence: TGTGCCAGCAGTTTATTGGGAGCACCCTACCAAGAGACCCAGTACTTC. This encodes CASSLLGAPYQETQYF.

The gene calls are TRBV5-1 and TRBJ2-5; possibly TRBD2 for D (6 bases). The J call may be incorrect, as the DNA end agrees better with TRBJ2-7. The V gene's germline CDR1 is SGHRS and CDR2 YFSETQ. CDR3 length: 13 residues. CDR3 in amino acids: CASSSGASYEQYF. CDR3 nucleotide sequence: TGCGCCAGCAGCTCGGGAGCTTCCTACGAGCAGTACTTC.

V is TRBV30 and J is TRBJ2-7; 10 bases match TRBD2. This CDR3 is built from 15 residues. J lost 5 bases, V lost 0 bases, and 7 bases had no gene match. The germline gives CDR1 GTSNPN, CDR2 SVGIG (reference sequence). CDR3 sequence reads: CAWSVAGGPSDEQYF. DNA of the CDR3: TGTGCCTGGAGTGTAGCGGGAGGGCCGTCTGACGAGCAGTACTTC.

The chain combines TRBV11-2 with TRBJ1-3, with TRBD1 matching over 9 bases. With V trimmed by 3 bases and J by 4 bases, 7 bases remained unmatched. The CDR3 has 16 residues. Looked up from germline, CDR1 is SGHAT and CDR2 is FQNNGV. CDR3 sequence: CASSFARTGEGNTIYF. The CDR3 region has the DNA TGTGCCAGCAGCTTCGCACGGACAGGGGAAGGAAACACCATATATTTT. The whole variable domain, filled in from reference TRBV11-2 and TRBJ1-3, reads EAGVAQSPRYKIIEKRQSVAFWCNPISGHATLYWYQQILGQGPKLLIQFQNNGVVDDSQLPKDRFSAERLKGVDSTLKIQPAKLEDSAVYLCASSFARTGEGNTIYFGEGSWLTVV.

The rearrangement uses TRBV28 and TRBJ2-7; a weak D match, TRBD2 (6 bases). The V end lost 5 bases, the J end lost 7 bases, and 15 bases lay between the germline ends. The CDR3 contains 13 residues. From germline, CDR1 is MDHEN and CDR2 SYDVKM. The CDR3 nucleotides are TGTGCCAGCAGTACCCCGGCAGCGGGTGAGCAGTACGTC. This encodes CASSTPAAGEQYV.

V is TRBV7-2 and J is TRBJ2-2; 7 nucleotides align to TRBD1. The junction had 0 bases not matched to a gene; V was cut back by 2 bases and J by 0 bases. Germline CDR1 reads SGHTA; CDR2 reads FQGNSA. The CDR3 has 15 residues. The chain's CDR3 is CASSLQGANTGELFF. DNA of the CDR3: TGTGCCAGCAGCTTACAGGGGGCGAACACCGGGGAGCTGTTTTTT.